Listed below are T cell receptor beta chains from one sample, sequenced in a study of spatial heterogeneity in lung cancer. TCRdb reprocessed the 5' RACE reads via MiXCR and lists one record per CDR3 protein. The profile covers 75,000 or so distinct CDR3 sequences, with 7% to 9% appearing a single time and 6.8% taken by the ten largest. The sequenced sample was PBMCs, obtained at surgery. The receptors were sampled from a male donor with early-stage non-small cell lung cancer. CDR3s include the opening cysteine and the closing phenylalanine or tryptophan. The order of the fields is V gene, CDR3 protein.

TRBV20-1	CSARFPTVSTDTQYF
TRBV10-2	CASSESLGSPLHF
TRBV4-1	CASSQDRQILHGYTF
TRBV2	CASSGLVDRATDEQFF
TRBV20-1	CSARDRVPGGEQYF
TRBV6-5	CASSYAGDAVNEQFF
TRBV5-1	CASSLGQANPSAEAFF
TRBV18	CASSHLDREPNYGYTF
TRBV11-2	CASILAGVGTGELFF
TRBV12-3/TRBV12-4	CASRATGTVHGYTF
TRBV10-3	CGTGPFESQPQHF
TRBV4-1	CATAAIGGGYEQYF
TRBV18	CASSPTGSSYNSPLHF
TRBV14	CASSWAETQYF
TRBV5-1	CASSPQGLAGYTGELFF
TRBV5-1	CASRKSTGGTEAFF
TRBV2	CASRSSGYEQYF
TRBV7-2	CACSFERLEQFF
TRBV20-1	CSATTPGLETDTQYF
TRBV15	CATQHRGRRADTQYF
TRBV9	CASTPGVSNYGYTF
TRBV11-2	CASSLGGLAGAYYEQYF
TRBV9	CASSPQGLAGDYEQYF
TRBV20-1	CSARDLETNQNIQYF
TRBV5-1	CASSLADRDEQYF
TRBV7-2	CASSLGWVAGDEQFF
TRBV12-3/TRBV12-4	CASSFRNEQYF
TRBV30	CAWSPGGTEAFF
TRBV11-3	CASSPRRDTTQKLFF
TRBV20-1	CSARDPLARNEQFF
TRBV7-2	CASSGRLAGGSEQYF
TRBV6-2/TRBV6-3	CASSYVLAGYNEQFF